These T cell receptor beta chains were read from a single sample in a study of radiation and T cells in renal cell carcinoma. TCRdb keeps only in-frame clones here, not all; method: immunoSEQ multiplex PCR. This sample has approximately 92,000 clones; around 81% occur once, and the top ten carry approximately 8.6%. The specimen comprised blood, sampled from a patient whose treatment included radiotherapy and nephrectomy. Receptors originate from a man in his fifties with renal cell carcinoma. Each CDR3 is given with its conserved first and last residue. Fields, in order: J gene, V gene, D gene, clone size, CDR3 DNA, CDR3 protein. D genes are given only for firm matches. Expanded clones are given a class, and other clones once, few, many or no size at all.

TRBJ2-7	TRBV28	.	.	TGTGCCAGCTCCCAGATCACCACCTACGAGCAGTACTTC	CASSQITTYEQYF
TRBJ2-7	TRBV28	.	once	TGTGCCAGCAGTTTTTGGAGCTCCTACGAGCAGTACTTC	CASSFWSSYEQYF
TRBJ2-2	TRBV6-6	.	.	TGTGCCAGCAGTTATCCGATGTCAGGGCGTACCGGGGAGCTGTTTTTT	CASSYPMSGRTGELFF
TRBJ2-1	TRBV6-6	.	.	TGTGCCAGCAGTAACTTCGTCTCCTACAATGAGCAGTTCTTC	CASSNFVSYNEQFF
TRBJ2-6	TRBV2	TRBD2	once	TGTGCCACCTCGGGACTAGCGGGGGCCAAGACCGGGGCCAACGTCCTGACTTTC	CATSGLAGAKTGANVLTF
TRBJ1-2	TRBV18	TRBD1	.	TGTGCCAGCTCAAGCGCGGTACCGGGACAGAAAAATGGCTACACCTTC	CASSSAVPGQKNGYTF
TRBJ1-4	TRBV6-1	.	.	TGTGCCAGCACAATTTCGGGGATCAGGGAAAAACTGTTTTTT	CASTISGIREKLFF
TRBJ2-7	TRBV4-2	.	.	TGTGCCAGCAGCCAAGAAGTAGACTACGAGCAGTACTTC	CASSQEVDYEQYF
TRBJ1-5	TRBV2	TRBD1	few	TGTGCCAGCCGGGGACAGAGCAATCAGCCCCAGCATTTT	CASRGQSNQPQHF
TRBJ2-5	TRBV5-6	TRBD2	once	TGTGCCAGCAGTGGCGGGAGGTGGAAGACCCAGTACTTC	CASSGGRWKTQYF
TRBJ2-2	TRBV6-5	.	.	TGTGCCAGCAGTTACTTCCGGACCGGGGAGCTGTTTTTT	CASSYFRTGELFF
TRBJ1-2	TRBV13	TRBD1	.	TGTGCCAGCAGCTTAGGGCAGGGGGCGGATGGCTACACCTTC	CASSLGQGADGYTF
TRBJ2-6	TRBV21-1	.	once	TGTGCCAGCAGCAAAACCTCCGGGGTATGTGGGGCCAACGTCCTGACTTTC	CASSKTSGVCGANVLTF
TRBJ1-2	TRBV11-2	.	.	TGTGCCAGCAGCTTAGGAGGGGCGGCTACCTATGGCTACACCTTC	CASSLGGAATYGYTF
TRBJ1-5	TRBV2	.	.	TGTGCCAGCAGTGATTCAGACAATCAGCCCCAGCATTTT	CASSDSDNQPQHF
TRBJ2-7	TRBV27	.	.	TGTGCCAGCAGGACCCTTCTGGGCGAATACGAGCAGTACTTC	CASRTLLGEYEQYF
TRBJ2-7	TRBV10-2	.	.	.	CASSGSVAGGSPYF
TRBJ2-1	TRBV5-1	.	.	TGCGCCAGCAGTGACAAAAGCTCCTACAATGAGCAGTTCTTC	CASSDKSSYNEQFF
TRBJ2-2	TRBV7-9	.	.	TGTGCCAGCGATAGTAGACAGGCCAGGACCGGGGAGCTGTTTTTT	CASDSRQARTGELFF
TRBJ2-3	TRBV7-9	TRBD1	.	TGTGCCAGTATTCCCGGGACAGGGGGGTCAGATACGCAGTATTTT	CASIPGTGGSDTQYF
TRBJ2-1	TRBV27	.	.	TGTGCCAGCATCAAAGAAACAGGGAGCTACAATGAGCAGTTCTTC	CASIKETGSYNEQFF
TRBJ2-7	TRBV9	.	once	TGTGCCAGCAGCCCCGCTGGGAACGCAAACGAGCAGTACTTC	CASSPAGNANEQYF
TRBJ1-4	TRBV2	.	.	TGTGCCAGTCGACGGACCGCGTCGATTGTCGAAAAACTGTTTTTT	CASRRTASIVEKLFF
TRBJ2-7	TRBV7-2	.	.	TGTGCCAGCAGCCGGGACTTCCCCTACGAGCAGTACTTC	CASSRDFPYEQYF
TRBJ2-7	TRBV28	TRBD1	.	TGTGCCAGCAGTGTACCAACAGGGGTCGACGAGCAGTACTTC	CASSVPTGVDEQYF
TRBJ2-7	TRBV10-3	.	.	TGTGCCATCAGTGTTGGTATGTTCTACGAGCAGTACTTC	CAISVGMFYEQYF
TRBJ2-5	TRBV2	.	.	TGTGCCAGCAGTGAGGCTAGCTGGGGGACCCAGTACTTC	CASSEASWGTQYF
TRBJ2-3	TRBV11-2	.	.	TGTGCCAGCAGCTTAGTCGCTCGAAATACGCAGTATTTT	CASSLVARNTQYF
TRBJ1-2	TRBV14	.	.	TGTGCCAGCAGCCCAGGGGATTGGGGCTACACCTTC	CASSPGDWGYTF
TRBJ2-3	TRBV6-6	TRBD2	.	TGTGCCAGCAGCGTAGCGGGATCAGATACGCAGTATTTT	CASSVAGSDTQYF
TRBJ2-7	TRBV19	TRBD1	.	TGTGCCAGTAGGACAGGGGCAGCTTATCCCTACGAGCAGTACTTC	CASRTGAAYPYEQYF
TRBJ2-1	TRBV5-1	TRBD2	.	TGCGCCAGCAGCTTAACAGCGGGGGGTTCAGGGTACAATGAGCAGTTCTTC	CASSLTAGGSGYNEQFF
TRBJ2-3	TRBV27	.	.	TGTGCCAGCAGAATGGGGGGACTTACGACGCAGTATTTT	CASRMGGLTTQYF
TRBJ2-5	TRBV7-2	TRBD2	.	TGTGCCAGCAGCCCGCCACTAGCGGTGACGGTTGAGACCCAGTACTTC	CASSPPLAVTVETQYF
TRBJ1-5	TRBV19	.	.	TGTGCCAGTAGTCCACCGTTCGACCGCGGTCTTTATAGCAATCAGCCCCAGCATTTT	CASSPPFDRGLYSNQPQHF
TRBJ2-3	TRBV30	.	.	TGTGCCTGGAGTGTACGCGGCAAATCTTCAGATACGCAGTATTTT	CAWSVRGKSSDTQYF
TRBJ1-3	TRBV7-2	.	.	TGTGCCAGCAGCCCGTCCGGGGCTGGAAACACCATATATTTT	CASSPSGAGNTIYF